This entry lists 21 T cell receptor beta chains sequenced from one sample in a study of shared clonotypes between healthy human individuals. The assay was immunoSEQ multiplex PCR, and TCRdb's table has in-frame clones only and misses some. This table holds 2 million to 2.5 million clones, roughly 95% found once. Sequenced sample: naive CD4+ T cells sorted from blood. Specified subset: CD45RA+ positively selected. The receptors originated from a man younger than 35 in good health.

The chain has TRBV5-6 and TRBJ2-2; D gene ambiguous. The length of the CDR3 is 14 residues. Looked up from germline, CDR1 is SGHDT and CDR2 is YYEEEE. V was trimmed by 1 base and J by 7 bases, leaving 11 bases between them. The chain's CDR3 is CASSLSTVFGELFF. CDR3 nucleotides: TGTGCCAGCAGCTTGTCTACGGTATTCGGGGAGCTGTTTTTT.

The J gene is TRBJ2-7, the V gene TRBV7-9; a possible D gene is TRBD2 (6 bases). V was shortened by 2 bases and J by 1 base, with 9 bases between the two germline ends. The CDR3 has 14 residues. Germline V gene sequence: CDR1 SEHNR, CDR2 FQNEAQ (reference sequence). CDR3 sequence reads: CASSLWGESYEQYF. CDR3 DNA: TGTGCCAGCAGCTTATGGGGGGAATCCTACGAGCAGTACTTC.

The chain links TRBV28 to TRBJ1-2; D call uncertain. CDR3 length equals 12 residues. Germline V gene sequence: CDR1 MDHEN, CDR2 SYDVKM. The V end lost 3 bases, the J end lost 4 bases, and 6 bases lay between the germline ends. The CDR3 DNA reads TGTGCCAGCAGTTTTCCCCTCTATGGCTACACCTTC. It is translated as CASSFPLYGYTF.

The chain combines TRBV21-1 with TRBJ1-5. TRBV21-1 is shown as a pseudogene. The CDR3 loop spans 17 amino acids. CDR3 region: CASSKKVRTYSNQPQHF. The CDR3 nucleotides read TGTGCCAGCAGCAAAAAGGTCCGAACCTATAGCAATCAGCCCCAGCATTTT.

CDR3 region: CASSLAGQGSNEQFF. CDR3 bases: TGTGCCAGCAGCTTAGCAGGACAGGGGAGCAATGAGCAGTTCTTC. The chain is built from TRBV11-3 and TRBJ2-1; 9 bases match TRBD1. After removal of 1 base from V and 6 bases from J, the junction contained 4 bases not matched to a gene. The germline gives CDR1 SGHNT, CDR2 YENEEA. CDR3 length: 15 amino acids.

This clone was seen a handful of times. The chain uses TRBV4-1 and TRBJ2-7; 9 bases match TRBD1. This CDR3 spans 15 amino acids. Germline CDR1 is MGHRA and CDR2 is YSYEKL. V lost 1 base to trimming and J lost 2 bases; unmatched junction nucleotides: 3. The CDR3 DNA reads TGCGCCAGCAGCCAAGGGGGACAGGGAACCTACGAGCAGTACTTC. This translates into CASSQGGQGTYEQYF.

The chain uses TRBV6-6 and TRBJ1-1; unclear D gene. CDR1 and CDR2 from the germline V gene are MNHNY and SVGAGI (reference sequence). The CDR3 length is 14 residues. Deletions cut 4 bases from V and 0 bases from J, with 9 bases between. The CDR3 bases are TGTGCCAGCAGTTTAACATTTATGAACACTGAAGCTTTCTTT. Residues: CASSLTFMNTEAFF.

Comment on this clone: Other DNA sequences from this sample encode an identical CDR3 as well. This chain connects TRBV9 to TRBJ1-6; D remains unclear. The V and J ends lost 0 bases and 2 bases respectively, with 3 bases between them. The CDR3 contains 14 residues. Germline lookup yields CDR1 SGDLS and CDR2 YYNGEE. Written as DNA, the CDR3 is TGTGCCAGCAGCGTAGACCCCTATAATTCACCCCTCCACTTT. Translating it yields CASSVDPYNSPLHF.

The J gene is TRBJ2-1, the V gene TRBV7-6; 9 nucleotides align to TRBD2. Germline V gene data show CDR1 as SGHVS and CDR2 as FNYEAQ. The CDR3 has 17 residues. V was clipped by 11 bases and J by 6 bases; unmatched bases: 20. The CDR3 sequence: CAPGDSRGGLARNEQFF. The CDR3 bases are TGTGCCCCCGGCGACAGTCGAGGGGGACTAGCTCGCAATGAGCAGTTCTTC.

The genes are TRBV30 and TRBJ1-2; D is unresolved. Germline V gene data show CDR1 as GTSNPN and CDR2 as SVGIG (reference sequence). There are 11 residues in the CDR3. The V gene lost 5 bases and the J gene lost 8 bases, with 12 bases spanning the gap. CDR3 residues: CAWPGLRGYTF. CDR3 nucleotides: TGTGCCTGGCCGGGCCTTCGGGGCTACACCTTC. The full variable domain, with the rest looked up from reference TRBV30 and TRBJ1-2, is SQTIHQWPATLVQPVGSPLSLECTVEGTSNPNLYWYRQAAGRGLQLLFYSVGIGQISSEVPQNLSASRPQDRQFILSSKKLLLSDSGFYLCAWPGLRGYTFGSGTRLTVV.

CDR3 DNA sequence: TGTGCCAGCAGCCACCTGGAAGGACTTGGAGTCTATGAGCAGTTCTTC. Amino acids: CASSHLEGLGVYEQFF. V is TRBV11-2 and J is TRBJ2-1; possibly TRBD2 for D (5 bases). This CDR3 has 16 residues. CDR1 and CDR2 from the germline V gene are SGHAT and FQNNGV. V lost 5 bases to trimming and J lost 8 bases, with 22 bases between them.

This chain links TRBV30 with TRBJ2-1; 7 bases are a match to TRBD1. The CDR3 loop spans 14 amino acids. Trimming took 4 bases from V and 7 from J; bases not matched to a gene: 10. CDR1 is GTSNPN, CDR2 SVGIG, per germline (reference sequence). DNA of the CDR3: TGTGCCTGGACCACAGGGGACCCTGGGAATGAGCAGTTCTTC. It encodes CAWTTGDPGNEQFF. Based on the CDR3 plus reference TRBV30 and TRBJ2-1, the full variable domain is SQTIHQWPATLVQPVGSPLSLECTVEGTSNPNLYWYRQAAGRGLQLLFYSVGIGQISSEVPQNLSASRPQDRQFILSSKKLLLSDSGFYLCAWTTGDPGNEQFFGPGTRLTVL.

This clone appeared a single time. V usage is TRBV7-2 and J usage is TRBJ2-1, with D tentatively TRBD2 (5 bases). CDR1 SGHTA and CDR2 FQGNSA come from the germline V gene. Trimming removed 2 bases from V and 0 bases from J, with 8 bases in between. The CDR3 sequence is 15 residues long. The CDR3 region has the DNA TGTGCCAGCAGCTTATTTCGGGGCTCCTACAATGAGCAGTTCTTC. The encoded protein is CASSLFRGSYNEQFF.

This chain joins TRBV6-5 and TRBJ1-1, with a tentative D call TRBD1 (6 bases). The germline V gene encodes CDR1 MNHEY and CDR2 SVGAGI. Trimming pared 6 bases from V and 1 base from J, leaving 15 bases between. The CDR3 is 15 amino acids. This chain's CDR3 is CASRGSVQGNTEAFF. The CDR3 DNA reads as TGTGCCAGCAGGGGATCTGTACAGGGGAACACTGAAGCTTTCTTT.

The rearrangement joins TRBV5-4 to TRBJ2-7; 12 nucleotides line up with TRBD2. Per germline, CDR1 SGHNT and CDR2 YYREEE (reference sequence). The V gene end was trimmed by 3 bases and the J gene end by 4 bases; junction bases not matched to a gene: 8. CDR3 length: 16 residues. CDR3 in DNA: TGTGCCAGCAGCTCTCTGACTAGCGGGAGCGTATACGAGCAGTACTTC. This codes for CASSSLTSGSVYEQYF.

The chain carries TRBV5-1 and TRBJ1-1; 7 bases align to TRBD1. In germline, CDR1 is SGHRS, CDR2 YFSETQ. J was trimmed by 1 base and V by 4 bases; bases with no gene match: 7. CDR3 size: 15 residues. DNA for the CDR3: TGCGCCAGCAGCACACAGGGGCAGGGGAACACTGAAGCTTTCTTT. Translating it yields CASSTQGQGNTEAFF. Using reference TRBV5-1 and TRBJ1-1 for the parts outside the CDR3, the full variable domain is KAGVTQTPRYLIKTRGQQVTLSCSPISGHRSVSWYQQTPGQGLQFLFEYFSETQRNKGNFPGRFSGRQFSNSRSEMNVSTLELGDSALYLCASSTQGQGNTEAFFGQGTRLTVV.

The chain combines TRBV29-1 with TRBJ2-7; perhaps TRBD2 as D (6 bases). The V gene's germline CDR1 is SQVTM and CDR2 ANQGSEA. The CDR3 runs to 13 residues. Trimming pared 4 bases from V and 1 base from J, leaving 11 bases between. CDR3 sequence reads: CSVALLASYEQYF. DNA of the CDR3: TGCAGCGTTGCCCTGCTAGCGTCCTACGAGCAGTACTTC.

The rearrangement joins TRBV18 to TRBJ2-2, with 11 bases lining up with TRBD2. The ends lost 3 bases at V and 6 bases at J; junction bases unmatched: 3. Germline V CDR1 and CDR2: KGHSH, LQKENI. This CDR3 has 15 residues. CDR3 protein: CASSPTSGSAGELFF. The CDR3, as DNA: TGTGCCAGCTCACCTACTAGCGGGAGCGCCGGGGAGCTGTTTTTT.

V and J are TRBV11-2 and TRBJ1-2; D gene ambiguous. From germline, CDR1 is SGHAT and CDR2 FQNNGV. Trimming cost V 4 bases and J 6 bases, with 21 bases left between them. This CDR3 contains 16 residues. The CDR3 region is CASSSPLGVVSNGYTF. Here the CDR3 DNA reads TGTGCCAGCAGCTCTCCCCTAGGAGTTGTCAGTAATGGCTACACCTTC.

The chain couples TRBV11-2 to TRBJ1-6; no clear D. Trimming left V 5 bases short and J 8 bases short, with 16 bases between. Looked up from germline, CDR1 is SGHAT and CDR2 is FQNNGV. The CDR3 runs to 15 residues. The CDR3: CASSPRDWGDSPLHF. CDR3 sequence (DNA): TGTGCCAGCAGCCCGAGGGATTGGGGAGATTCACCCCTCCACTTT.

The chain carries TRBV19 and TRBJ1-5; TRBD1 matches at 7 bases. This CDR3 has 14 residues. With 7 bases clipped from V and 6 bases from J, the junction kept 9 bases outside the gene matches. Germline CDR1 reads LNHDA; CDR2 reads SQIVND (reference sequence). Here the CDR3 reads CASNNDRDGQPQHF. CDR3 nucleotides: TGTGCCAGTAATAATGACAGGGACGGTCAGCCCCAGCATTTT. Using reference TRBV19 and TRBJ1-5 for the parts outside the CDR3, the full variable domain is DGGITQSPKYLFRKEGQNVTLSCEQNLNHDAMYWYRQDPGQGLRLIYYSQIVNDFQKGDIAEGYSVSREKKESFPLTVTSAQKNPTAFYLCASNNDRDGQPQHFGDGTRLSIL.